The clone carrying this T cell receptor beta chain was counted at least ten times. Its antigen remains unidentified. RNA fractions of 10%, 30% or 50% and 20,000 to 1,000,000 sorted cells were the source of naive CD8 libraries. The authors sorted naive CD8 T cells as CD8+CD4-CCR7+CD45RA+. The sample comes from a study of molecular identifiers for immune sequencing clone quantification. Study summary: Replicate RNA from approximately 20,000 or 98,000 naive CD8 T cells formed five aliquots; four were sequenced. The study's findings and limits: In naive cells, under 1% of molecules belonged to clones above 20 RNA copies, against over 97% in effector cells.

Germline CDR1 is MNHEY and CDR2 is SVGEGT. Trimming took 7 bases from V and 8 from J, leaving 14 bases between them. The CDR3 contains 12 residues. TCRdb reprocessed the PCR reads via MiXCR and lists one record per CDR3 protein. The sample lists about 40,000 distinct CDR3 sequences; less than 20% were seen once. Material for sequencing was naive CD8+ T cells from blood, with Jurkat cell RNA spiked in. Indicated subset: FACS-sorted CD8+CD4-CCR7+CD45RA+ naive T cells. The sequence was obtained from a human donor in good health. Some libraries in this study had Jurkat cell RNA spiked in. The chain links TRBV6-2 or TRBV6-3 to TRBJ1-1; D is unclear. The CDR3 DNA sequence: TGTGCCAGCACCACCCCGGGAGGAGAAGCTTTCTTT. Protein sequence: CASTTPGGEAFF.